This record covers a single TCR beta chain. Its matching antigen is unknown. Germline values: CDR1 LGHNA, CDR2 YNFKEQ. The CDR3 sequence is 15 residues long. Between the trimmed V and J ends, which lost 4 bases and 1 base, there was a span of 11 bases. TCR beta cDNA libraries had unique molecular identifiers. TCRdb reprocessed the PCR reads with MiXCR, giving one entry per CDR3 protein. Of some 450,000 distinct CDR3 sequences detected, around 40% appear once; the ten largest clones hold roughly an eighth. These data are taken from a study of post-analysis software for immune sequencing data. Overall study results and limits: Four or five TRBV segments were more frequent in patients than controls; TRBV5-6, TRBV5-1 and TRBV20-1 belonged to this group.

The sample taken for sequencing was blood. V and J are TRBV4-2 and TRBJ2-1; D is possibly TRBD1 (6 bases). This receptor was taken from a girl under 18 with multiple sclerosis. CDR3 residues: CASSPTGVSYNEQFF. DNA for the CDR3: TGTGCCAGCAGCCCGACAGGAGTATCCTACAATGAGCAGTTCTTC.